The T cell receptor (beta chain) under discussion was sequenced for a study of T cell responses to AZD1222 COVID-19 vaccine. Study findings and constraints: Nearly half of spike-specific TCRs reportedly go after variant regions that carry no mutations.

Germline V lookup: CDR1 MDHEN, CDR2 SYDVKM. V was trimmed by 8 bases and J by 2 bases, leaving 13 bases between them. The CDR3 extends over 13 amino acids. About this clone: Its target is not known.

Profiling relied on immunoSEQ multiplex PCR, and the TCRdb table lists in-frame clones only, not all of them. The top ten hold 4.2% of the sample, which has approximately 130,000 clones, about 93% seen once. Sequencing used peripheral blood, obtained 28 days after the second dose of the MenACWY control vaccine. This receptor was obtained from an adult who received the MenACWY meningococcal vaccine as a control. The chain combines TRBV28 with TRBJ2-7; possible D gene TRBD1, 6 bases. The CDR3 region is CASGRDKTYEQYF. CDR3 DNA sequence: TGTGCCAGCGGCAGGGACAAAACCTACGAGCAGTACTTC. The variable domain in full, completed from reference TRBV28 and TRBJ2-7, reads DVKVTQSSRYLVKRTGEKVFLECVQDMDHENMFWYRQDPGLGLRLIYFSYDVKMKEKGDIPEGYSVSREKKERFSLILESASTNQTSMYLCASGRDKTYEQYFGPGTRLTVT.